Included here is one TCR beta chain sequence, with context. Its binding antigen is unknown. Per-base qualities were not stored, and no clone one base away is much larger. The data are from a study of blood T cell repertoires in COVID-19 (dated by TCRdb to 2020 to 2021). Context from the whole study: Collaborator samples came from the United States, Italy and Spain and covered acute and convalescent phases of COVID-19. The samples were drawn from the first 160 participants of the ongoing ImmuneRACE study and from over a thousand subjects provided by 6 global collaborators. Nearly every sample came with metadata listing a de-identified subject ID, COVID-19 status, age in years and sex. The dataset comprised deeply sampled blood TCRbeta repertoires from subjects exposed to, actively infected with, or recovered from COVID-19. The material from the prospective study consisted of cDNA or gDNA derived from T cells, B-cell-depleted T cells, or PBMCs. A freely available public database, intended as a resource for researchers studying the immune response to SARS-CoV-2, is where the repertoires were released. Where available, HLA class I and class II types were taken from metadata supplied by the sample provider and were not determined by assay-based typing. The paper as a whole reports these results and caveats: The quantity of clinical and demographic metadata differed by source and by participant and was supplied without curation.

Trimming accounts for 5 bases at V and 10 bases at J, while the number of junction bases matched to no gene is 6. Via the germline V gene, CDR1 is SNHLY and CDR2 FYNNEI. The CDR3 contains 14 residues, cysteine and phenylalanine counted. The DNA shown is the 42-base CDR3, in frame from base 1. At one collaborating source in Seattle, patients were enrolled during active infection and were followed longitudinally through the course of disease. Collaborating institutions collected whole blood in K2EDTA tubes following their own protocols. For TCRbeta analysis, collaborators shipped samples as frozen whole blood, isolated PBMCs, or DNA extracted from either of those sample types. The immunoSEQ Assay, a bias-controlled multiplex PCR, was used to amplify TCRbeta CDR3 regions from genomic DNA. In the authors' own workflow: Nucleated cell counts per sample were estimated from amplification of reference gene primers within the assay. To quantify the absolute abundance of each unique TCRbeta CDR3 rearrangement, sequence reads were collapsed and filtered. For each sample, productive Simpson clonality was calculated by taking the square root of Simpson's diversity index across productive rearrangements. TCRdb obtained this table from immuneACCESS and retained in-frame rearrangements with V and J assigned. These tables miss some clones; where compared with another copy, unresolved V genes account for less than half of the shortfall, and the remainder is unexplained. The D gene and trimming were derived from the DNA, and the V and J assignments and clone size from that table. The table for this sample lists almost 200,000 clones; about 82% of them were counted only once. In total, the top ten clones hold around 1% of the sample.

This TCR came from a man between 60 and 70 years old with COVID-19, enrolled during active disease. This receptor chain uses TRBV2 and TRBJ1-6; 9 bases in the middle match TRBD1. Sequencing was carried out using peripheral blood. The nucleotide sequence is TGTGCCAGCAGTTCTACAGGGGGCGAATCACCCCTCCACTTT. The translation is CASSSTGGESPLHF.